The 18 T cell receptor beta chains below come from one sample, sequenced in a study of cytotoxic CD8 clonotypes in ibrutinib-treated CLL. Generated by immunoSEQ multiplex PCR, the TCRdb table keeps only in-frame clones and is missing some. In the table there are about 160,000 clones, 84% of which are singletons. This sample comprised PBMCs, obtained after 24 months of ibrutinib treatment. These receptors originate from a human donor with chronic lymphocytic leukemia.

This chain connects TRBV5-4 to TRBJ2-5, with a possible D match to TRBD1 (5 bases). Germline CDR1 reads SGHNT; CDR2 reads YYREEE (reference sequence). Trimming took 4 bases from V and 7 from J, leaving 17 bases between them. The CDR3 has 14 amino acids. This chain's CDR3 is CASSVPRGSGTQYF. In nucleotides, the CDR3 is TGTGCCAGCAGCGTTCCTAGGGGATCGGGGACCCAGTACTTC.

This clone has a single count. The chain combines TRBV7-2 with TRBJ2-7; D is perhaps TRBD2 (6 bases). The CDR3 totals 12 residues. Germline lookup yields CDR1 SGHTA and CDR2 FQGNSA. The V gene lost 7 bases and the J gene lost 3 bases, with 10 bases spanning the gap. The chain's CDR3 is CASTGTFYEQYF. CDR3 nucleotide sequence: TGTGCCAGCACCGGGACTTTCTACGAGCAGTACTTC.

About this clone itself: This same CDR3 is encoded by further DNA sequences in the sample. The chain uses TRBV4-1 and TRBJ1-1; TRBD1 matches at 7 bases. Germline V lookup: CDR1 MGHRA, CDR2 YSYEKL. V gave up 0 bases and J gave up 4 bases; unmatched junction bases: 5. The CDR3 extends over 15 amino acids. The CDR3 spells CASSQDGSGGTEAFF. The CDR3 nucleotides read TGCGCCAGCAGCCAAGATGGGTCAGGGGGCACTGAAGCTTTCTTT.

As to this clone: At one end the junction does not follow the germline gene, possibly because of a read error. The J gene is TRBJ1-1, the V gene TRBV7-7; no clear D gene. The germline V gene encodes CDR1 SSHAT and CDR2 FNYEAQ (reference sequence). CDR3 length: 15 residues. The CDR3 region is CASSPPDPGRTEAFF. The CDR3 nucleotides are TGTGCTAGCAGCCCCCCGGACCCCGGCCGCACTGAAGCTTTCTTT.

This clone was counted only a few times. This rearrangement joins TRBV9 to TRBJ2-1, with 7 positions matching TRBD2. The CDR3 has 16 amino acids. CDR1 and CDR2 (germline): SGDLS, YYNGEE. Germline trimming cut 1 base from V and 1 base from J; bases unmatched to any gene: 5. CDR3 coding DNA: TGTGCCAGCAGCGTAACTAGCGACCCTTCCTACAATGAGCAGTTCTTC. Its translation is CASSVTSDPSYNEQFF.

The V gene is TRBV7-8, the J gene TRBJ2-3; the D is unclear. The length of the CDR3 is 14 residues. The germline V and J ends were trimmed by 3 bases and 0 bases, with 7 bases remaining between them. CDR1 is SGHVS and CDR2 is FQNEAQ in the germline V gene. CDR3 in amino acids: CASSLDGSTDTQYF. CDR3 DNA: TGTGCCAGCAGCTTGGACGGGAGCACAGATACGCAGTATTTT.

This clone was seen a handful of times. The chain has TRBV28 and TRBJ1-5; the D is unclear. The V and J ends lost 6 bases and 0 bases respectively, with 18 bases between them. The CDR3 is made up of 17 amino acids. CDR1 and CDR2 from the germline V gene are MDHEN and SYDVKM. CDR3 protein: CASSSLRSPYSNQPQHF. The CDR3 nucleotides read TGTGCCAGCAGCTCTCTCCGGTCCCCGTATAGCAATCAGCCCCAGCATTTT.

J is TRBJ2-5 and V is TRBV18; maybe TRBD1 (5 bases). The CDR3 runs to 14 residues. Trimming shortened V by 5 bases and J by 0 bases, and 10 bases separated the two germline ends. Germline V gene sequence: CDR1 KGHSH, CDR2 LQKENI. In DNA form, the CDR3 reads TGTGCCAGCTCAAGACAGCAGAACCAAGAGACCCAGTACTTC. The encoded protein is CASSRQQNQETQYF.

The CDR3 region has the DNA TGTGCCAGCAGTTATTTGTTCTCTGGGGCCAACGTCCTGACTTTC. Its translation: CASSYLFSGANVLTF. The chain links TRBV27 to TRBJ2-6; D remains ambiguous. There are 15 residues in the CDR3. Trimming took 4 bases from V and 0 from J, leaving 7 bases between them. CDR1 MNHEY and CDR2 SMNVEV come from the germline V gene (reference sequence).

In DNA, the CDR3 is TGCGCCAGCAGCTTTCAACCTAGAACCACCCTCGGGGAGCTGTTTTTT. Translation: CASSFQPRTTLGELFF. The chain couples TRBV5-1 to TRBJ2-2; D remains unclear. Germline values: CDR1 SGHRS, CDR2 YFSETQ. Trimming pared 2 bases from V and 7 bases from J, leaving 18 bases between. CDR3 length: 16 residues.

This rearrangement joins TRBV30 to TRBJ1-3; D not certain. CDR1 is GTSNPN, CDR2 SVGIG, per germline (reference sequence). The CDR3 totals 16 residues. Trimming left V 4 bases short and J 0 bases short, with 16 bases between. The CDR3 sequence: CAWNPSRVNSGNTIYF. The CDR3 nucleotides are TGTGCCTGGAACCCCTCCCGGGTGAACTCTGGAAACACCATATATTTT.

DNA for the CDR3: TGCAGCGTTCCCCGTAAGAGTAGCGGGAGTGGGACAGATACGCAGTATTTT. Encoded protein: CSVPRKSSGSGTDTQYF. The gene calls are TRBV29-1 and TRBJ2-3; 9 bases align to TRBD2. The CDR3 is made up of 17 amino acids. Trimming cost V 5 bases and J 3 bases; bases outside gene matches: 15. The germline gives CDR1 SQVTM, CDR2 ANQGSEA.

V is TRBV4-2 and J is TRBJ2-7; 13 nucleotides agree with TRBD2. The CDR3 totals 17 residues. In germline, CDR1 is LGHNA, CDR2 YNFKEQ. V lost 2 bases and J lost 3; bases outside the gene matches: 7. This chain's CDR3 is CASSQPSGTSGDYEQYF. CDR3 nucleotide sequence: TGTGCCAGCAGCCAACCCTCAGGGACTAGCGGGGACTACGAGCAGTACTTC.

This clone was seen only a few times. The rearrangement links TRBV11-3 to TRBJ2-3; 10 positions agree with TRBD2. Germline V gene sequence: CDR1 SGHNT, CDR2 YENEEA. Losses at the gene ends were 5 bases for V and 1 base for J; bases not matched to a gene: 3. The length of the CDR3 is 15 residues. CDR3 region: CASSRLAGRTDTQYF. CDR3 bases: TGTGCCAGCAGCAGACTAGCGGGTCGCACAGATACGCAGTATTTT.

CDR3 DNA sequence: TGTGCCACCAGCAGACCCGCGGGCCCAGTCGGGTCTGGGGCCAACGTCCTGACTTTC. This gives the protein CATSRPAGPVGSGANVLTF. The chain joins TRBV15 to TRBJ2-6; D is perhaps TRBD2 (5 bases). This CDR3 region has 19 residues. V lost 2 bases, J lost 1 base, and 18 bases lay in between. Germline CDR1 LNHNV, CDR2 YYDKDF (reference sequence).

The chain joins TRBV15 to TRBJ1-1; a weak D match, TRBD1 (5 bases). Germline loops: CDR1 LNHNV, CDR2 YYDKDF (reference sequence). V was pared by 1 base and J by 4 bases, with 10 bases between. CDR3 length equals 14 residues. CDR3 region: CATSRGGVSTEAFF. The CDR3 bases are TGTGCCACCAGCAGAGGGGGGGTAAGCACTGAAGCTTTCTTT.

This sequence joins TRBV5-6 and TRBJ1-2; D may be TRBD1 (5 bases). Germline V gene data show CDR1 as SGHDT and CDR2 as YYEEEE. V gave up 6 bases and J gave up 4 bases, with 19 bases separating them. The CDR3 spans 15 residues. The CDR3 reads CASTGTQGRGYGYTF. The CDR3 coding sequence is TGTGCCAGCACCGGAACCCAGGGAAGGGGCTATGGCTACACCTTC.

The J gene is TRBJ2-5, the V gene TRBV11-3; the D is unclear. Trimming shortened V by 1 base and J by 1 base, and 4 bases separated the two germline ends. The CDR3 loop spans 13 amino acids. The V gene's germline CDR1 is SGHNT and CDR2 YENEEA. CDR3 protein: CASSLASQETQYF. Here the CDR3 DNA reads TGTGCCAGCAGCTTAGCTTCCCAAGAGACCCAGTACTTC.